These 4 T cell receptor beta chains originate from one sample sequenced in a study of human T cells and chemical hapten exposure. TCRdb reprocessed the RACE reads with MiXCR, giving one entry per CDR3 protein. Seen here are about 380,000 distinct CDR3 sequences, approximately 5.1% observed once, and the top ten hold approximately 2.5%. Time point in this sample: patch test 1, 2 weeks after DPC sensitization. Specified treatment: therapeutic diphenylcyclopropenone sensitization with weekly scalp DPC. The source was whole blood, collected in connection with sensitization to the hapten diphenylcyclopropenone (DPC). The receptor source for this set is a woman aged 50 to 65 with alopecia areata. Some clones in this sample may be carry-over from other donors' samples.

V and J are TRBV20-1 and TRBJ1-2, with D possibly being TRBD1 (5 bases). CDR3 size: 12 residues. CDR1 is DFQATT and CDR2 is SNEGSKA in the germline V gene (reference sequence). V lost 6 bases to trimming and J lost 3 bases, with 11 bases between them. The CDR3 is CSAGARHYGYTF. Here the CDR3 DNA reads TGCAGTGCCGGGGCTCGCCACTATGGCTACACCTTC.

The chain links TRBV12-3 or TRBV12-4 to TRBJ1-2; 7 bases align to TRBD1. This CDR3 is 13 amino acids long. V lost 7 bases, J lost 7 bases, and 9 bases stayed unmatched. CDR3 region: CASTNTGVRGYTF. For the CDR3, the DNA is TGTGCCAGCACCAATACAGGGGTCCGTGGCTACACCTTC.

The table lists this clonotype with a few counts. The rearrangement uses TRBV29-1 and TRBJ2-1; possible D gene TRBD2, 7 bases. Trimming stripped 4 bases from V and 6 bases from J, with 16 bases between. Looked up from germline, CDR1 is SQVTM and CDR2 is ANQGSEA. The CDR3 spans 14 residues. This CDR3 reads CSVALGGALNEQFF. As DNA, the CDR3 is TGCAGCGTTGCCCTGGGGGGGGCCCTCAATGAGCAGTTCTTC.

This clonotype was seen repeatedly, ten times or more. CDR3 amino acids: CATSDFGETQYF. As DNA, the CDR3 is TGTGCCACCAGTGATTTCGGGGAGACCCAGTACTTC. V usage is TRBV24-1 and J usage is TRBJ2-5; D gene unclear. Germline CDR1 and CDR2: KGHDR and SFDVKD. The CDR3 contains 12 residues. The germline V and J ends were trimmed by 1 base and 5 bases, with 4 bases remaining between them.